This TCR beta chain comes out of a study of cytomegalovirus exposure and HLA in healthy donors. Whole-study findings and limits: Many donors carried some public TCRs, although rarity characterized most TCR sequences.

TCRdb's table, derived via immunoSEQ multiplex PCR, lists solely in-frame clones and lacks some. The table includes roughly 70,000 clones, around 90% detected once. Among the 110 or so subjects of the validation cohort, separate from the 666-subject first cohort, were the donors. The ends lost 7 bases at V and 2 bases at J; junction bases unmatched: 5. This CDR3 region has 14 residues. The germline V gene has CDR1 SNHLY and CDR2 FYNNEI. To note about this clone: What it binds is unknown.

The origin of this receptor is a woman aged 18-30 years in good health and CMV-seropositive. The material sequenced was PBMCs. J is TRBJ2-1 and V is TRBV2; the match to TRBD1 covers 7 bases. The CDR3 sequence is CASNRDRAYNEQFF. CDR3 DNA sequence: TGTGCCAGCAACCGGGACAGAGCCTACAATGAGCAGTTCTTC.